What follows are 20 T cell receptor beta chains derived from one specimen sequenced in a study of T cells after yellow fever vaccination. A single record per CDR3 protein comes from TCRdb applying MiXCR to the 5' RACE reads. The table lists more than 9,500 distinct CDR3 sequences, about 6.1% of them singletons. The sample consisted of PBMCs, either bulk or a sorted T-cell subset (CD4+, CD8+, memory, or dextramer-sorted; not recorded which), taken on the day of the yellow fever booster vaccination. Every receptor here comes from a man aged 25 to 40 who received the YFV17D yellow fever vaccine.

By share, this clonotype counts as medium-sized. The chain joins TRBV20-1 to TRBJ2-1; TRBD2 agrees at 15 bases. The CDR3 covers 16 residues. Germline V CDR1 and CDR2: DFQATT, SNEGSKA (reference sequence). V gave up 2 bases and J gave up 7 bases; unmatched junction bases: 6. DNA of the CDR3: TGCAGTGCTAGACCTAGGACTAGCGGGAGGGTTAATGAGCAGTTCTTC. This sequence encodes CSARPRTSGRVNEQFF.

At least ten counts were recorded for this clonotype. The V call is TRBV6-1, the J call TRBJ2-7; D possibly uses TRBD1 or TRBD2 (5 bases each). The CDR3 sequence is 15 residues long. V dropped 4 bases and J dropped 2 bases, with 15 bases sitting between them. Germline CDR1 and CDR2: MNHNS and SASEGT. The chain's CDR3 is CASSVDRGVTYEQYF. The CDR3 bases are TGTGCCAGCAGTGTAGATCGGGGCGTCACCTACGAGCAGTACTTC.

There are many counts of this clonotype. The V and J genes are TRBV20-1 and TRBJ2-1; 8 bases agree with TRBD2. The germline CDR1 and CDR2 sequences are DFQATT and SNEGSKA (reference sequence). There are 16 residues in the CDR3. The junction had 9 bases not matched to a gene; V was cut back by 3 bases and J by 2 bases. The CDR3 here is CSARPLAGSPYNEQFF. In DNA form, the CDR3 reads TGCAGTGCTAGGCCTTTAGCGGGATCCCCCTACAATGAGCAGTTCTTC.

This clonotype is medium-sized (0.01 to 0.1%) within its sample. The V and J genes are TRBV5-1 and TRBJ2-7; 12 positions match TRBD2. V shed 4 bases, J shed 2 bases, and the junction held 4 bases outside the gene matches. This CDR3 is 15 amino acids long. Germline-derived CDR1 and CDR2 are SGHRS and YFSETQ. The CDR3 protein is CASSPTSGRTYEQYF. The CDR3 region has the DNA TGCGCCAGCAGCCCAACTAGCGGGAGGACCTACGAGCAGTACTTC.

This clonotype was counted many times. The chain joins TRBV14 to TRBJ1-1; D remains unclear. The CDR3 spans 13 residues. Germline V CDR1 and CDR2: SGHDN, FVKESK. Trimming cost V 0 bases and J 4 bases, with 6 bases left between them. The CDR3 spells CASSQDWGTEAFF. DNA for the CDR3: TGTGCCAGCAGCCAAGATTGGGGCACTGAAGCTTTCTTT.

At least ten counts were recorded for this clonotype. The rearrangement links TRBV28 to TRBJ2-2; D uncertain. The V and J ends lost 5 bases and 5 bases respectively, with 6 bases between them. Looked up from germline, CDR1 is MDHEN and CDR2 is SYDVKM. There are 12 residues in the CDR3. CDR3 coding DNA: TGTGCCAGCAGTACTCCTACCGGGGAGCTGTTTTTT. Amino acids: CASSTPTGELFF.

This clonotype has just a few counts. The J gene is TRBJ2-3, the V gene TRBV28; no reliable D call. V dropped 4 bases and J dropped 5 bases, with 7 bases sitting between them. CDR3 size: 12 residues. CDR1 is MDHEN and CDR2 is SYDVKM in the germline V gene. DNA of the CDR3: TGTGCCAGCAGTTCCGAGATAGATACGCAGTATTTT. Residues: CASSSEIDTQYF.

Many counts were recorded for this clonotype. This CDR3 reads CASRNGETQYF. The CDR3 DNA is TGTGCCAGCAGGAACGGGGAGACCCAGTACTTC. This chain connects TRBV6-1 to TRBJ2-5, with D unresolved. V lost 6 bases and J lost 5, with 7 bases in between. Germline V CDR1 and CDR2: MNHNS, SASEGT. The CDR3 contains 11 residues.

This clonotype is labeled medium-sized. The chain recombines TRBV28 with TRBJ2-5; D not resolved. V was shortened by 5 bases and J by 4 bases, with 11 bases between the two germline ends. Germline assignment: CDR1 MDHEN and CDR2 SYDVKM. This CDR3 is built from 13 residues. The CDR3 sequence is CASSGIASETQYF. For the CDR3, the DNA is TGTGCCAGCAGTGGGATAGCATCAGAGACCCAGTACTTC.

This clonotype was counted many times. The genes are TRBV5-5 and TRBJ2-5, with 14 bases identical to TRBD2. The CDR3 contains 15 residues. Germline V gene data show CDR1 as SGHKS and CDR2 as YYEKEE (reference sequence). With 4 bases clipped from V and 4 bases from J, the junction kept 3 bases outside the gene matches. The CDR3 bases are TGTGCCAGCAGCCCCGGACTAGCGGGAGGAGAGACCCAGTACTTC. This codes for CASSPGLAGGETQYF.

This clonotype was seen repeatedly, ten times or more. The chain is built from TRBV12-3 or TRBV12-4 and TRBJ2-7; D possibly uses TRBD1 or TRBD2 (5 bases each). This CDR3 is 15 amino acids long. Trimming removed 6 bases at V and 5 bases at J, with 20 bases between. The CDR3 region has the DNA TGTGCCAGCAGCACCGTCGGGACGGCTGGAAACGAGCAGTACTTC. Its translation: CASSTVGTAGNEQYF.

Sample share makes this clonotype medium-sized. This rearrangement joins TRBV29-1 to TRBJ1-2, with TRBD1 identical over 8 bases. Looked up from germline, CDR1 is SQVTM and CDR2 is ANQGSEA. CDR3 length: 13 amino acids. J lost 2 bases, V lost 5 bases, and 4 bases had no gene match. This CDR3 reads CSVSRTGNYGYTF. The CDR3 coding sequence is TGCAGCGTTTCTAGGACAGGGAACTATGGCTACACCTTC. Full variable domain (remainder filled in from reference TRBV29-1 and TRBJ1-2): SAVISQKPSRDICQRGTSLTIQCQVDSQVTMMFWYRQQPGQSLTLIATANQGSEATYESGFVIDKFPISRPNLTFSTLTVSNMSPEDSSIYLCSVSRTGNYGYTFGSGTRLTVV.

This clonotype came up many times. CDR3 sequence: CAPSPGAGELFF. The CDR3 nucleotides read TGTGCCCCTAGCCCAGGGGCCGGGGAGCTGTTTTTT. This rearrangement joins TRBV19 to TRBJ2-2; perhaps TRBD1 as D (6 bases). The V end lost 11 bases, the J end lost 6 bases, and 13 bases lay between the germline ends. This CDR3 has 12 residues. Germline CDR1 and CDR2: LNHDA and SQIVND (reference sequence).

This clonotype was counted at least ten times. This chain links TRBV15 with TRBJ2-5, with 9 bases aligning to TRBD1. J lost 5 bases, V lost 1 base, and 8 bases had no gene match. Germline CDR1 and CDR2: LNHNV and YYDKDF (reference sequence). CDR3 length: 16 residues. This CDR3 reads CATSRGETGGRETQYF. The CDR3 DNA sequence: TGTGCCACCAGCAGAGGAGAGACAGGGGGTCGGGAGACCCAGTACTTC.

About this clonotype: The junction does not match germline at one end; this may be a read error. The chain employs TRBV6-5 and TRBJ2-1; D is possibly TRBD2 (6 bases). There are 18 residues in the CDR3. The germline V gene has CDR1 MNHEY and CDR2 SVGAGI. CDR3 nucleotide sequence: TGTGCCTGCAGATATAGTATCGGGTCTAGCGCTCAGCGTAATGAGCAGTTCTTC. Residues: CACRYSIGSSAQRNEQFF.

This clonotype was seen repeatedly, ten times or more. The rearrangement links TRBV6-2 or TRBV6-3 to TRBJ1-1, with 12 bases identical to TRBD1. V trimming: 8 bases; J trimming: 4 bases; junction bases outside the gene matches: 17. Germline V gene data show CDR1 as MNHEY and CDR2 as SVGEGT. The CDR3 extends over 18 amino acids. The DNA of the CDR3 is TGTGCCAGCTCAGCGCCGGGACAGGGGGCAACCTGGATCACTGAAGCTTTCTTT. This encodes CASSAPGQGATWITEAFF.

This clonotype rates as medium-sized. V gene TRBV6-2 or TRBV6-3 combines with J gene TRBJ2-7; D perhaps matches TRBD2 (6 bases). Trimming stripped 2 bases from V and 3 bases from J, with 14 bases between. There are 15 residues in the CDR3. The germline V gene has CDR1 MNHEY and CDR2 SVGEGT. CDR3 residues: CASSYGLARDYEQYF. The CDR3 region has the DNA TGTGCCAGCAGTTACGGGCTAGCGAGGGACTACGAGCAGTACTTC.

As to this clonotype: A single base separates this from a much larger clone, so it may be a read error. V gene TRBV20-1 combines with J gene TRBJ2-1, with unresolved D. The CDR3 length is 13 residues. With 8 bases removed from V and 10 bases from J, the gap between germline ends came to 21 bases. Germline V gene data show CDR1 as DFQATT and CDR2 as SNEGSKA (reference sequence). The CDR3: CSPDPSTINEQFF. The CDR3 DNA is TGCAGTCCAGACCCATCCACAATAAACGAGCAGTTCTTC.

This clonotype was detected ten times or more. J is TRBJ2-5 and V is TRBV27; D not certain. CDR1 is MNHEY, CDR2 SMNVEV, per germline (reference sequence). The CDR3 runs to 10 residues. Trimming pared 8 bases from V and 5 bases from J, leaving 6 bases between. As DNA, the CDR3 is TGTGCCAGCGGAGCGGAGACCCAGTACTTC. Translated, it gives CASGAETQYF.

At least ten counts were recorded for this clonotype. The chain uses TRBV5-1 and TRBJ1-1, with D perhaps matching TRBD1 (5 bases). Deletions cut 0 bases from V and 1 base from J, with 7 bases between. The CDR3 consists of 14 residues. The germline V gene encodes CDR1 SGHRS and CDR2 YFSETQ. The CDR3 here is CASSLVGQNTEAFF. In DNA form, the CDR3 reads TGCGCCAGCAGCTTGGTGGGGCAGAACACTGAAGCTTTCTTT.